This passage covers 11 T cell receptor beta chains from one sample sequenced in a study of blood T cells in healthy people across ages (dated by TCRdb to 2013 to 2016). Library preparation employed 5' RACE. The instrument given in TCRdb is Illumina HiSeq 2500. The second PCR ran for about 6 to 12 cycles and used a J-beta primer mix along with a sample-barcoded 5' primer. The public reads were quality trimmed at Q25 with fastp and then assembled into clones with MiXCR by TCRdb, keeping productive beta chains. All rows with the same CDR3 protein become a single entry with the most common DNA and genes. For this sample there are some 880,000 distinct CDR3 sequences; around 36% appear just once. The top ten clones comprise 10% to 15% of the sample. Source material: blood. All receptors derive from a young man in good health.

There are a few counts of this clonotype. V is TRBV20-1 and J is TRBJ1-2, with 7 bases aligning to TRBD1. The V and J ends lost 6 bases and 2 bases, in that order; junction bases with no gene match: 0. CDR1 and CDR2 (germline): DFQATT, SNEGSKA (reference sequence). CDR3 length equals 11 residues. In DNA, the CDR3 is TGCAGTGCACAGGGGAACTATGGCTACACCTTC. Amino acids: CSAQGNYGYTF.

This clonotype was seen only once. This chain links TRBV3-1 with TRBJ2-7; 8 nucleotides line up with TRBD2. V lost 2 bases, J lost 6 bases, and 9 bases stayed unmatched. There are 15 residues in the CDR3. CDR1 LGHDT and CDR2 YNNKEL come from the germline V gene (reference sequence). Written as DNA, the CDR3 is TGTGCCAGCAGCCAATCCGGGACTAGAGTAGGCGAGCAGTACTTC. Residues: CASSQSGTRVGEQYF.

This clonotype was seen more than once but under ten times. CDR3 in DNA: TGTGCCATCAGTGAGTCCCCGGGTAGCAATGAGCAGTTCTTC. Its translation is CAISESPGSNEQFF. The chain carries TRBV10-3 and TRBJ2-1; D not resolved. Trimming took 0 bases from V and 6 from J, leaving 9 bases between them. From germline, CDR1 is ENHRY and CDR2 SYGVKD. This CDR3 has 14 amino acids.

This rearrangement joins TRBV13 to TRBJ2-5; TRBD2 aligns across 10 bases. Trimming took 8 bases from V and 9 from J; bases not matched to a gene: 18. The CDR3 length is 16 residues. Germline lookup yields CDR1 PRHDT and CDR2 FYEKMQ (reference sequence). The DNA for the CDR3 is TGTGCCAGCTCAACAGATAAAGCGGGGGGGCCTGAGGCCCAGTACTTC. Amino acids: CASSTDKAGGPEAQYF.

This clonotype showed up just a few times. The V call is TRBV29-1, the J call TRBJ2-1; TRBD1 or TRBD2 may be the D gene (5 bases each). The CDR3 length is 10 residues. CDR1 SQVTM and CDR2 ANQGSEA come from the germline V gene. V was clipped by 8 bases and J by 12 bases, with 14 bases between them. CDR3 sequence (DNA): TGCAGCCCGACGAGGGGCGGGCAGTTCTTC. Its translation is CSPTRGGQFF.

This chain connects TRBV7-9 to TRBJ1-5; D not certain. V shed 2 bases and J shed 2 bases, with 13 bases lying between them. The CDR3 spans 16 residues. CDR1 is SEHNR, CDR2 FQNEAQ, per germline (reference sequence). CDR3 in DNA: TGTGCCAGCAGCTTAACGGCGTCCGGAGGCAATCAGCCCCAGCATTTT. The encoded protein is CASSLTASGGNQPQHF.

This clonotype was seen ten or more times. This sequence joins TRBV7-8 and TRBJ1-1; D gene uncertain. The CDR3 is 18 residues long. The V end was cut by 5 bases, the J end by 0 bases, with 22 bases between. Germline-derived CDR1 and CDR2 are SGHVS and FQNEAQ. As DNA, the CDR3 is TGTGCCAGCAGCGCAACGGTTCCCCATCGAGTCCTGAACACTGAAGCTTTCTTT. Its translation: CASSATVPHRVLNTEAFF.

In its sample, this clonotype was seen a few times. The rearrangement uses TRBV11-3 and TRBJ2-5; 9 nucleotides line up with TRBD2. The CDR3 is 21 amino acids. Germline V gives CDR1 SGHNT, CDR2 YENEEA. V dropped 7 bases and J dropped 3; count of bases not matched to a gene: 27. CDR3 loop: CASTPTTGLAGIKGKEETQYF. CDR3 sequence (DNA): TGTGCCAGCACTCCTACGACTGGGCTAGCGGGAATCAAGGGCAAAGAAGAGACCCAGTACTTC.

The chain couples TRBV5-5 to TRBJ2-1; the D is unclear. Germline V gives CDR1 SGHKS, CDR2 YYEKEE (reference sequence). The CDR3 is 14 amino acids. Trimming removed 2 bases from V and 4 bases from J, with 10 bases in between. This CDR3 reads CASSFGYTYNEQFF. The CDR3 DNA is TGTGCCAGCAGCTTCGGGTACACTTACAATGAGCAGTTCTTC. The variable domain in full, completed from reference TRBV5-5 and TRBJ2-1, reads DAGVTQSPTHLIKTRGQQVTLRCSPISGHKSVSWYQQVLGQGPQFIFQYYEKEERGRGNFPDRFSARQFPNYSSELNVNALLLGDSALYLCASSFGYTYNEQFFGPGTRLTVL.

This sequence joins TRBV20-1 and TRBJ1-6; D remains ambiguous. The CDR3 has 13 amino acids. Germline CDR1 and CDR2: DFQATT and SNEGSKA (reference sequence). V dropped 3 bases and J dropped 11 bases, with 14 bases sitting between them. CDR3: CSASSGNNPPLHF. CDR3 DNA: TGCAGTGCTAGTAGCGGTAACAATCCACCCCTCCACTTT.

A note on this clonotype: A read error may explain this, as a much larger clone is one base away. The V and J genes are TRBV4-3 and TRBJ2-5, with 7 bases lining up with TRBD1. This CDR3 spans 16 amino acids. Looked up from germline, CDR1 is LGHNA and CDR2 is YSLEER. After removal of 4 bases from V and 10 bases from J, the junction contained 18 bases not matched to a gene. This CDR3 is CASSLRQGSRAKIQYF. The CDR3 DNA is TGCGCCAGCAGCCTCAGACAGGGCTCACGTGCGAAGATCCAGTACTTC.